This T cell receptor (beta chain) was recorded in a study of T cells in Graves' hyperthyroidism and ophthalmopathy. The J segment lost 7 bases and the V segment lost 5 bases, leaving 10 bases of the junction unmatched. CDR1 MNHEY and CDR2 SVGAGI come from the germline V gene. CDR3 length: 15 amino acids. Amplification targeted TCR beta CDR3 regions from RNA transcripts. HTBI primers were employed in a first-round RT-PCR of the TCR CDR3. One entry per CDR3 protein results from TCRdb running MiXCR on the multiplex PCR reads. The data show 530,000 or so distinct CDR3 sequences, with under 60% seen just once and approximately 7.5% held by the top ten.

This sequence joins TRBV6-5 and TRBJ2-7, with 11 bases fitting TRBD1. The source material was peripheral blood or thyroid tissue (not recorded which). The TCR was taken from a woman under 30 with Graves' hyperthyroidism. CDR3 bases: TGTGCCAGCAGTACCCGGGACAGGGGGGACAATGAGCAGTACTTC. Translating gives CASSTRDRGDNEQYF.